These T cell receptor beta chains were read from a single sample in a study of cytomegalovirus exposure and HLA in healthy donors. Clones were read by immunoSEQ multiplex PCR, and TCRdb kept only the in-frame ones, dropping some. This table has around 150,000 clones, 68% appearing once. Specimen: PBMCs. These receptors were taken from a woman aged 18-29 years in good health and CMV-seropositive. Both conserved end residues are part of each CDR3. Each record gives: V gene, D gene, J gene, clone size, CDR3 protein, CDR3 DNA. The D gene is left open where the match is weak. Expanded clones are given a class, and other clones once, few, many or no size at all.

>TRBV27|.|TRBJ1-4|once
CASSGQGKVFEKLFF
TGTGCCAGCAGTGGCCAGGGAAAGGTCTTTGAAAAACTGTTTTTT
>TRBV9|TRBD1|TRBJ2-1|.
CASSPTGSSYNEQFF
TGTGCCAGCAGCCCGACAGGGAGCTCCTACAATGAGCAGTTCTTC
>TRBV11-2|TRBD1|TRBJ1-5|few
CASSFGQGLYSNQPQHF
TGTGCCAGCAGCTTTGGACAGGGACTTTATAGCAATCAGCCCCAGCATTTT
>TRBV18|TRBD1|TRBJ1-1|once
CASSPRGQLNTEAFF
TGTGCCAGCTCACCGCGGGGACAGCTAAACACTGAAGCTTTCTTT
>TRBV19|.|TRBJ2-2|.
CASSMVSPPGGELFF
TGTGCCAGTAGTATGGTATCTCCCCCCGGCGGGGAGCTGTTTTTT
>TRBV18|.|TRBJ1-2|.
CASSLGRTDFYGYTF
TGTGCCAGCTCACTCGGTCGGACAGACTTCTATGGCTACACCTTC
>TRBV27|.|TRBJ2-1|once
CASSMLGGEQFF
TGTGCCAGCAGTATGCTCGGGGGAGAGCAGTTCTTC
>TRBV9|TRBD2|TRBJ2-1|few
CASTLTGLAVHEQFF
TGTGCCAGCACATTGACGGGACTAGCCGTTCATGAGCAGTTCTTC
>TRBV2|.|TRBJ2-2|.
CASLQLANTGELFF
TGTGCCAGCCTACAGCTCGCGAACACCGGGGAGCTGTTTTTT
>TRBV28|TRBD2|TRBJ2-7|few
CASSSPKITSGRWYEQYF
TGTGCCAGCAGCTCTCCGAAGATCACTAGCGGGAGGTGGTACGAGCAGTACTTC
>TRBV6-1|.|TRBJ1-4|few
CASRRPTTTNEKLFF
TGTGCCAGCCGACGACCAACTACAACTAATGAAAAACTGTTTTTT
>TRBV7-2|.|TRBJ2-7|few
CASSLLGQTQDYEQYF
TGTGCCAGCAGCTTATTAGGTCAAACTCAGGACTACGAGCAGTACTTC
>TRBV4-3|TRBD2|TRBJ2-1|.
CASSRGWTSGENEQFF
TGCGCCAGCAGCCGTGGTTGGACTAGCGGGGAAAATGAGCAGTTCTTC
>TRBV18|.|TRBJ2-7|.
CASSPQGGYDSYEQYF
TGTGCCAGCTCACCCCAAGGGGGTTATGACTCCTACGAGCAGTACTTC
>TRBV28|TRBD1|TRBJ2-5|.
CARSRDSPQETQYF
TGTGCCCGTTCCCGGGACAGTCCCCAAGAGACCCAGTACTTC
>TRBV7-8|.|TRBJ2-7|.
CASSFVLAIHEQYF
TGTGCCAGCAGCTTTGTACTAGCTATCCACGAGCAGTACTTC
>TRBV7-9|.|TRBJ2-7|.
CASSLAVTLEQYF
TGTGCCAGCAGCTTAGCGGTGACTTTGGAGCAGTACTTC
>TRBV27|.|TRBJ2-6|few
CASSITRSGANVLTF
TGTGCCAGCAGTATAACACGCTCTGGGGCCAACGTCCTGACTTTC
>TRBV7-2|.|TRBJ2-7|.
CASSLAAVSSHEQYF
TGTGCCAGCAGCTTAGCTGCGGTTTCATCCCACGAGCAGTACTTC
>TRBV28|.|TRBJ1-1|.
CASSLGGYMNTEAFF
TGTGCCAGCAGTTTGGGGGGGTACATGAACACTGAAGCTTTCTTT
>TRBV7-2|.|TRBJ1-3|.
CASSSGQGALIGRGNTIYF
TGTGCCAGCAGCTCGGGACAAGGGGCTTTGATTGGGAGAGGAAACACCATATATTTT
>TRBV4-2|TRBD1|TRBJ2-1|.
CASGPGTGSGNEQFF
TGTGCCAGCGGTCCTGGGACAGGGTCCGGCAATGAGCAGTTCTTC
>TRBV28|.|TRBJ1-4|.
CASSLWRNTNEKLFF
TGTGCCAGCAGTTTATGGCGTAATACTAATGAAAAACTGTTTTTT
>TRBV13|.|TRBJ1-2|.
CASRPPGHSNYGYTF
TGTGCCAGCAGACCCCCGGGACATTCTAACTATGGCTACACCTTC
>TRBV27|.|TRBJ2-7|.
CASTSKGSPWGEQYF
TGTGCCAGCACTTCAAAGGGGTCCCCTTGGGGCGAGCAGTACTTC
>TRBV10-3|TRBD1|TRBJ2-7|.
CAISEPRRRDRGPYEQYF
TGTGCCATCAGTGAGCCGCGGAGACGGGACAGGGGACCTTACGAGCAGTACTTC
>TRBV25-1|.|TRBJ2-5|.
CASRGASSRGETQYF
TGTGCCAGCAGAGGGGCCTCATCAAGGGGAGAGACCCAGTACTTC
>TRBV9|.|TRBJ2-7|.
CASSVGPTVSRSYEQYF
TGTGCCAGCAGCGTAGGTCCTACGGTCTCCCGTTCCTACGAGCAGTACTTC